A single sample gave rise to the 2 T cell receptor beta chains below, sequenced in a study of T cells in Graves' hyperthyroidism and ophthalmopathy. TCR beta CDR3 region amplification was performed from RNA transcripts. HTBI primers were used for first-round RT-PCR of the TCR CDR3. TCRdb re-derived calls from the multiplex PCR reads in MiXCR, one entry per CDR3 protein. The sample comprises fewer than 650,000 distinct CDR3 sequences, roughly 13% of which are singletons, and around 5.4% rests with the top ten. Sequencing used blood. These receptors were obtained from a woman in her 30s with Graves' hyperthyroidism that later progressed to Graves' ophthalmopathy.

This clonotype has at least ten counts. The V gene is TRBV11-2, the J gene TRBJ2-3; 7 bases are shared with TRBD2. This CDR3 has 14 residues. Germline CDR1 and CDR2: SGHAT and FQNNGV. The junction had 6 bases not matched to a gene; V was cut back by 6 bases and J by 3 bases. CDR3 sequence reads: CASSAGTTTDTQYF. CDR3 nucleotide sequence: TGTGCCAGCAGTGCGGGGACTACAACAGATACGCAGTATTTT.

The count of this clonotype is one. An end of the junction does not agree with germline; a read error may underlie this. CDR3 region: CVWTEGDEQFF. The CDR3 DNA sequence: TGTGTCTGGACCGAGGGGGATGAGCAGTTCTTC. The genes are TRBV30 and TRBJ2-1; TRBD1 is a possible D gene (6 bases). CDR1 is GTSNPN, CDR2 SVGIG, per germline (reference sequence). This CDR3 region has 11 residues.